The 20 T cell receptor beta chains in this list originate from one sample, sequenced in a study of early T cells in non-severe SARS-CoV-2 infection. TCRdb itself ran the 5' RACE reads through MiXCR, one entry per CDR3 protein. The sample holds 100,000 to 150,000 distinct CDR3 sequences; about 16% are singletons and the top ten take 21%. The sequenced material came from whole blood. These receptor sequences come from an adult who was a healthcare worker with PCR-confirmed SARS-CoV-2 infection or an uninfected control (not recorded which).

The V gene is TRBV2, the J gene TRBJ1-1; D is possibly TRBD1 (5 bases). The germline V gene has CDR1 SNHLY and CDR2 FYNNEI. Between the trimmed V and J ends, which lost 6 bases and 0 bases, there was a span of 8 bases. This CDR3 spans 13 amino acids. This CDR3 reads CASRTAMNTEAFF. The CDR3 DNA reads TGTGCCAGCAGGACAGCAATGAACACTGAAGCTTTCTTT.

This clonotype was seen only a few times. CDR3 in amino acids: CASSQRQAGGEKLFF. As DNA, the CDR3 is TGTGCCAGCAGCCAACGACAGGCGGGGGGTGAAAAACTGTTTTTT. The chain has TRBV13 and TRBJ1-4; TRBD1 is a possible D gene (6 bases). Germline V CDR1 and CDR2: PRHDT, FYEKMQ (reference sequence). The V and J ends lost 5 bases and 7 bases respectively, with 17 bases between them. This CDR3 is built from 15 residues.

In its sample, this clonotype was seen a few times. V gene TRBV10-3 combines with J gene TRBJ1-4, with a tentative D call TRBD1 (5 bases). The CDR3 loop spans 17 amino acids. Germline V gene data show CDR1 as ENHRY and CDR2 as SYGVKD. V was shortened by 3 bases and J by 7 bases, with 21 bases between the two germline ends. CDR3 sequence reads: CAISDPDMGEWGEKLFF. As DNA, the CDR3 is TGTGCCATCAGTGACCCCGACATGGGGGAATGGGGTGAAAAACTGTTTTTT.

The genes are TRBV7-8 and TRBJ2-5; 8 nucleotides line up with TRBD2. The germline V gene encodes CDR1 SGHVS and CDR2 FQNEAQ. The CDR3 runs 15 residues. This CDR3 is CVIRTARGAMETQYF. Here the CDR3 DNA reads TGTGTCATCCGGACAGCGCGGGGGGCCATGGAGACCCAGTACTTC.

Ten or more counts support this clonotype. The chain links TRBV12-3 or TRBV12-4 to TRBJ1-2; 7 bases match TRBD1. There are 15 residues in the CDR3. The ends lost 3 bases at V and 5 bases at J; junction bases unmatched: 9. The CDR3 sequence: CASSLMGGGRYGYTF. The DNA for the CDR3 is TGTGCCAGCAGTTTGATGGGAGGGGGCCGTTATGGCTACACCTTC.

The rearrangement joins TRBV16 to TRBJ1-2, with a weak D call TRBD1 (6 bases). V gave up 2 bases and J gave up 7 bases, with 14 bases separating them. Germline assignment: CDR1 KGHSY and CDR2 FQNENV. The CDR3 spans 14 residues. CDR3: CASSQDRPRAGYTF. The CDR3 region has the DNA TGTGCCAGCAGCCAAGACAGGCCTAGGGCTGGCTACACCTTC. The whole variable domain, filled in from reference TRBV16 and TRBJ1-2, reads GEEVAQTPKHLVRGEGQKAKLYCAPIKGHSYVFWYQQVLKNEFKFLISFQNENVFDETGMPKERFSAKCLPNSPCSLEIQATKLEDSAVYFCASSQDRPRAGYTFGSGTRLTVV.

The chain is built from TRBV20-1 and TRBJ2-3, with D perhaps given as TRBD1 or TRBD2 (5 bases each). The CDR3 spans 13 residues. Trimming stripped 6 bases from V and 2 bases from J, with 12 bases between. Germline V gene sequence: CDR1 DFQATT, CDR2 SNEGSKA (reference sequence). CDR3 in amino acids: CSAGVGHTDTQYF. As DNA, the CDR3 is TGCAGTGCCGGGGTGGGGCACACAGATACGCAGTATTTT.

V and J are TRBV9 and TRBJ1-2; D unresolved. Germline loops: CDR1 SGDLS, CDR2 YYNGEE. The CDR3 consists of 11 residues. Trimming removed 0 bases from V and 13 bases from J, with 10 bases in between. The CDR3 DNA follows: TGTGCCAGCAGCGTAGGCAGTTCGCTCACCTTC. It is translated as CASSVGSSLTF. Full variable domain (missing parts from reference TRBV9 and TRBJ1-2): DSGVTQTPKHLITATGQRVTLRCSPRSGDLSVYWYQQSLDQGLQFLIQYYNGEERAKGNILERFSAQQFPDLHSELNLSSLELGDSALYFCASSVGSSLTFGSGTRLTVV.

Many counts were recorded for this clonotype. The V call is TRBV7-9, the J call TRBJ1-5; D unresolved. CDR1 SEHNR and CDR2 FQNEAQ come from the germline V gene (reference sequence). Trimming shortened V by 0 bases and J by 6 bases, and 3 bases separated the two germline ends. The CDR3 has 12 residues. As DNA, the CDR3 is TGTGCCAGCAGCTTAGCAGGTCAGCCCCAGCATTTT. Its protein is CASSLAGQPQHF.

This clonotype has a count of ten or more. The CDR3 sequence is CASSQGTSGSYEQYF. For the CDR3, the DNA is TGTGCCAGCAGCCAAGGGACTAGCGGCTCCTACGAGCAGTACTTC. This chain joins TRBV3-1 and TRBJ2-7; the match to TRBD2 covers 10 bases. The CDR3 is 15 residues long. Unmatched junction bases numbered 0, after V lost 1 base and J lost 0 bases. Germline V lookup: CDR1 LGHDT, CDR2 YNNKEL (reference sequence).

This clonotype was seen more than once but under ten times. The V and J genes are TRBV3-1 and TRBJ1-2; D is uncertain. V shed 3 bases and J shed 5 bases, with 13 bases lying between them. Germline assignment: CDR1 LGHDT and CDR2 YNNKEL (reference sequence). This CDR3 has 14 amino acids. CDR3 coding DNA: TGTGCCAGCAGCCAGGACCTCCCTTCGTATGGCTACACCTTC. This translates into CASSQDLPSYGYTF.

This sequence joins TRBV2 and TRBJ2-3, with TRBD2 matching over 11 bases. This CDR3 contains 16 residues. CDR1 is SNHLY, CDR2 FYNNEI, per germline. The J segment lost 0 bases and the V segment lost 5 bases, leaving 4 bases of the junction unmatched. CDR3 nucleotide sequence: TGTGCCAGCAGTCTAGCGGGGGGAGTGAGCACAGATACGCAGTATTTT. This codes for CASSLAGGVSTDTQYF.

This clonotype was counted at least ten times. J is TRBJ2-1 and V is TRBV3-1; D unresolved. Germline lookup yields CDR1 LGHDT and CDR2 YNNKEL (reference sequence). The CDR3 is 15 residues long. Trimming removed 0 bases from V and 8 bases from J, with 14 bases in between. In nucleotides, the CDR3 is TGTGCCAGCAGCCAAGACTCGACCAGTCTCGATGAGCAGTTCTTC. Its translation is CASSQDSTSLDEQFF.

This chain uses TRBV20-1 with TRBJ1-5; D is unresolved. This CDR3 contains 14 residues. Trimming removed 6 bases from V and 0 bases from J, with 12 bases in between. Germline CDR1 reads DFQATT; CDR2 reads SNEGSKA (reference sequence). The CDR3 is CSARTEYSNQPQHF. The CDR3 DNA is TGCAGTGCCAGGACCGAGTATAGCAATCAGCCCCAGCATTTT.

The CDR3 loop is CASRTLGTGYYTF. CDR3 DNA sequence: TGTGCCAGCAGAACCCTTGGGACAGGATACTACACCTTC. The chain has TRBV2 and TRBJ1-2; TRBD1 matches 8 bases. The junction had 10 bases not matched to a gene; V was cut back by 6 bases and J by 10 bases. The germline V gene encodes CDR1 SNHLY and CDR2 FYNNEI. The CDR3 has 13 amino acids.

The genes are TRBV10-3 and TRBJ1-6; no definite D call. This CDR3 is 14 amino acids long. Looked up from germline, CDR1 is ENHRY and CDR2 is SYGVKD. V shed 0 bases and J shed 7 bases, with 7 bases lying between them. CDR3 coding DNA: TGTGCCATCAGTGAGTCGATCGGGAATTCACCCCTCCACTTT. It encodes CAISESIGNSPLHF.

This clonotype came up a few times. This rearrangement joins TRBV11-2 to TRBJ2-5, with D unresolved. With 3 bases removed from V and 1 base from J, the gap between germline ends came to 9 bases. Germline CDR1 reads SGHAT; CDR2 reads FQNNGV. The CDR3 has 14 amino acids. CDR3 region: CASSFPRFQETQYF. The CDR3 DNA follows: TGTGCCAGCAGCTTCCCCAGATTCCAAGAGACCCAGTACTTC.

At least ten counts were recorded for this clonotype. This chain connects TRBV30 to TRBJ2-3; 8 bases align to TRBD2. The junction had 15 bases not matched to a gene; V was cut back by 3 bases and J by 4 bases. The CDR3 has 17 residues. Germline loops: CDR1 GTSNPN, CDR2 SVGIG (reference sequence). The CDR3 here is CAWSAAFSGNKADTQYF. In DNA form, the CDR3 reads TGTGCCTGGAGCGCTGCCTTTAGCGGGAACAAGGCAGATACGCAGTATTTT.

This clonotype was seen repeatedly, ten times or more. V usage is TRBV6-2 or TRBV6-3 and J usage is TRBJ1-5; 8 bases fit TRBD1. The CDR3 extends over 17 amino acids. V trimming: 6 bases; J trimming: 5 bases; junction bases outside the gene matches: 15. Germline CDR1 MNHEY, CDR2 SVGEGT. CDR3 DNA: TGTGCCAGCAGCTCTTTCCCCCGGTCAGGGGGCGATCAGCCCCAGCATTTT. Residues: CASSSFPRSGGDQPQHF.

This clonotype was seen ten or more times. In DNA form, the CDR3 reads TGCGCCAGCAGCTTGGCCGAAGGAGATACGCAGTATTTT. This gives the protein CASSLAEGDTQYF. The V call is TRBV5-1, the J call TRBJ2-3; no clear D. This CDR3 comprises 13 residues. Germline CDR1 SGHRS, CDR2 YFSETQ. V lost 0 bases, J lost 5 bases, and 7 bases lay in between.